The following is a T cell receptor beta chain sequence with its context. Only one count was recorded for this clone. It lacks a known antigen. No clone much larger than this one lies a single base away; base qualities are absent. TCRbeta CDR3 regions were amplified from genomic DNA using the immunoSEQ Assay, a bias-controlled multiplex PCR. The paper's data handling went like this. Nucleated cell counts per sample were estimated from amplification of reference gene primers within the assay. To quantify the absolute abundance of each unique TCRbeta CDR3 rearrangement, sequence reads were collapsed and filtered. For each sample, productive Simpson clonality was calculated as the square root of Simpson's diversity index over productive rearrangements. TCRdb took this table from immuneACCESS and kept in-frame rearrangements with V and J called. Such tables lack part of the clones; where checked against another copy, unresolved V genes explain under half of the gap, and the rest is unexplained. The DNA gave D and trimming, while V, J and clone size come from that table. This sample comprises more than 250,000 clones, around 80% of them detected only once. Roughly 5.3% of the sample is taken by the ten largest.

This sample stems from a study of blood T cell repertoires in COVID-19 (dated by TCRdb to the early 2020s). At the level of the whole study: Samples covering the acute and convalescent phases of COVID-19 were provided by collaborators in the United States, Italy and Spain. The prospective study material was composed of cDNA or gDNA derived from T cells, B-cell-depleted T cells, or PBMCs. Subjects who had been exposed to COVID-19, were actively infected with it, or had recovered from it provided the deeply sampled blood TCRbeta repertoires that made up the dataset. A freely available public database, intended as a resource for researchers studying the immune response to SARS-CoV-2, is where the repertoires were released. The samples were drawn from two sources: the first 160 participants of the ongoing ImmuneRACE study, and some 1,300 subjects contributed by 6 global collaborators. Nearly every sample came with metadata listing a de-identified subject ID, COVID-19 status, age in years and sex. Where HLA class I and class II types were available, the types were taken from metadata supplied by the sample provider, not from assay-based typing.

In the prospective study, participants were about 18 to 95 years old, resided in about two dozen geographic areas of the United States, and were enrolled through a virtual design. Cohort assignment in the prospective study relied on participant-reported clinical history from a screening survey and a study questionnaire. A participant counted as exposed if, within 2 weeks of entering the study, that participant had been in contact with someone who had a PCR-confirmed or clinician-diagnosed COVID-19 case. In the prospective study, whole blood, serum and a nasopharyngeal or oropharyngeal swab were collected from each participant by mobile phlebotomists. Over an approximately 2-month period, participants in the prospective study had the option of providing additional blood draws and questionnaires. Before DNA extraction, blood samples from the prospective study were shipped at room temperature or frozen.

Results the study describes overall, beyond this receptor: The quantity of clinical and demographic metadata differed by source and by participant and was supplied without curation.

According to the germline V gene, CDR1 reads SNHLY and CDR2 reads FYNNEI. After removal of 11 bases from V and 4 bases from J, the junction retains 7 bases not matched to a gene. The CDR3 holds 13 amino acids from the cysteine to the phenylalanine. Here the CDR3 DNA is all that survives: 39 bases in frame from base 1. The sample consisted of PBMCs or T cells enriched from blood (not recorded which). The rearrangement joined TRBV2 to TRBJ1-2; 10 nucleotides in the junction match TRBD1. The sequence derives from a man in his forties who had been exposed to COVID-19. The bases read TGTGCCGGGACCGGGACAGGGGCCTATGGCTACACCTTC. This translates into CAGTGTGAYGYTF.